Each of the 5 T cell receptor beta chains below was sequenced from the same sample in a study of breast tumors, draining lymph nodes, adjacent tissues (dated by TCRdb to about 2016). Libraries came from multiplex PCR. The sequencer was an Illumina HiSeq 2000. TCRdb ran its own pipeline on the public reads, namely fastp trimming at Q25 and MiXCR clone calling, and kept in-frame beta chains. CDR3 protein duplicates are merged, each entry listing the most common genes and DNA. This sample gives approximately 250,000 distinct CDR3 sequences in total; around 35% of them show up just once. Clones ranked in the top ten supply approximately 3.6% of the sample. The lymph node samples were taken from the axillary draining lymph nodes of breast cancer patients. Material: axillary lymph node tissue. The receptors shown here come from a female donor with breast cancer. Some clones in this sample may be carry-over from other donors' samples.

This clonotype was seen at least ten times. CDR3 amino acids: CSAQGGVIPYGYTF. In nucleotides, the CDR3 is TGCAGTGCCCAGGGAGGGGTGATTCCCTATGGCTACACCTTC. V and J are TRBV20-1 and TRBJ1-2; a weak D match, TRBD1 (5 bases). CDR1 is DFQATT, CDR2 SNEGSKA, per germline (reference sequence). Trimming shortened V by 6 bases and J by 4 bases, and 18 bases separated the two germline ends. The CDR3 length is 14 residues.

There are many counts of this clonotype. The chain couples TRBV11-1 to TRBJ2-2; unclear D gene. This CDR3 contains 14 residues. The V and J ends lost 0 bases and 5 bases respectively, with 7 bases between them. The V gene's germline CDR1 is SGHAT and CDR2 FQDESV (reference sequence). CDR3 sequence (DNA): TGTGCCAGCAGCTTAGCGGGGTGGACCGGGGAGCTGTTTTTT. This gives the protein CASSLAGWTGELFF. Combining the CDR3 with reference TRBV11-1 and TRBJ2-2 gives the whole variable domain EAEVAQSPRYKITEKSQAVAFWCDPISGHATLYWYRQILGQGPELLVQFQDESVVDDSQLPKDRFSAERLKGVDSTLKIQPAELGDSAMYLCASSLAGWTGELFFGEGSRLTVL.

This clonotype has at least ten counts. The chain carries TRBV6-5 and TRBJ2-3; 7 nucleotides agree with TRBD1. The CDR3 extends over 15 amino acids. Germline loops: CDR1 MNHEY, CDR2 SVGAGI. The V gene end was trimmed by 7 bases and the J gene end by 4 bases; junction bases not matched to a gene: 11. In nucleotides, the CDR3 is TGTGCCAGCACCAGGGACAGCCAAAGCGCAGATACGCAGTATTTT. The encoded protein is CASTRDSQSADTQYF.

There are many counts of this clonotype. The rearrangement uses TRBV5-5 and TRBJ2-7; 12 bases map to TRBD2. CDR3 length: 15 residues. V was clipped by 3 bases and J by 2 bases; unmatched bases: 3. CDR1 is SGHKS, CDR2 YYEKEE, per germline (reference sequence). The CDR3: CASSSGLAGPYEQYF. The CDR3 bases are TGTGCCAGCAGCTCGGGACTAGCGGGTCCCTACGAGCAGTACTTC.

This clonotype was recorded many times. The chain joins TRBV19 to TRBJ1-5; no reliable D call. CDR3 size: 16 residues. The V and J ends lost 6 bases and 2 bases respectively, with 17 bases between them. Germline V gene lookup returns CDR1 LNHDA and CDR2 SQIVND (reference sequence). The CDR3 sequence: CASSPKPGGGNQPQHF. The CDR3 bases are TGTGCCAGTAGCCCCAAACCGGGCGGTGGCAATCAGCCCCAGCATTTT.